This passage covers 30 T cell receptor beta chains from one sample sequenced in a study of blood T cell repertoires in COVID-19. TCRdb's table, derived via immunoSEQ multiplex PCR, lists solely in-frame clones and lacks some. The sample yields around 230,000 clones, approximately 90% seen once. Sequencing was performed on peripheral blood. These receptors were taken from a man aged 35-49 years with acute or convalescent COVID-19.

The chain uses TRBV4-1 and TRBJ2-1; TRBD2 is a possible D gene (7 bases). The V end lost 2 bases, the J end lost 7 bases, and 12 bases lay between the germline ends. The CDR3 consists of 14 residues. The germline gives CDR1 MGHRA, CDR2 YSYEKL. Written as DNA, the CDR3 is TGCGCCAGCAGCCAACTAGGGGGGGTTAATGAGCAGTTCTTC. It specifies CASSQLGGVNEQFF.

The chain joins TRBV15 to TRBJ2-7; D unclear. The V end was cut by 5 bases, the J end by 2 bases, with 16 bases between. This CDR3 region has 15 residues. The germline gives CDR1 LNHNV, CDR2 YYDKDF (reference sequence). As DNA, the CDR3 is TGTGCCACCAGCGGTTCTCAGGTCGACACCTACGAGCAGTACTTC. This gives the protein CATSGSQVDTYEQYF.

This sequence joins TRBV29-1 and TRBJ2-1; 7 bases fit TRBD1. Losses at the gene ends were 4 bases for V and 10 bases for J; bases not matched to a gene: 10. Germline V gives CDR1 SQVTM, CDR2 ANQGSEA. The CDR3 length is 13 residues. The CDR3 reads CSVVVTGPREQFF. CDR3 bases: TGCAGCGTTGTGGTGACAGGGCCTCGCGAGCAGTTCTTC.

The chain carries TRBV10-1 and TRBJ1-6, with 9 bases fitting TRBD1. Germline V gene sequence: CDR1 WNHNN, CDR2 SYGVQD (reference sequence). V gave up 9 bases and J gave up 3 bases; unmatched junction bases: 3. This CDR3 has 14 residues. CDR3 sequence: CASETGGYNSPLHF. CDR3 in DNA: TGCGCCAGTGAGACAGGGGGCTATAATTCACCCCTCCACTTT.

This clone was observed a handful of times. V usage is TRBV19 and J usage is TRBJ1-2, with 10 bases fitting TRBD1. V trimming: 5 bases; J trimming: 2 bases; junction bases outside the gene matches: 8. The CDR3 covers 16 residues. In germline, CDR1 is LNHDA, CDR2 SQIVND (reference sequence). CDR3 nucleotide sequence: TGTGCCAGTAGTTTACGATCGGACAGGGGGAACTATGGCTACACCTTC. Translated: CASSLRSDRGNYGYTF.

The CDR3 DNA reads as TGCAGCGGGATGGCAGGGAGGGAAAAACTGTTTTTT. Its protein product is CSGMAGREKLFF. The chain is built from TRBV29-1 and TRBJ1-4; D is perhaps TRBD1 (5 bases). The CDR3 covers 12 residues. Germline V gene sequence: CDR1 SQVTM, CDR2 ANQGSEA. V lost 7 bases, J lost 8 bases, and 14 bases lay in between.

The chain couples TRBV30 to TRBJ1-5; 7 positions agree with TRBD1. Per the germline V gene, CDR1 is GTSNPN and CDR2 is SVGIG (reference sequence). Germline trimming cut 3 bases from V and 0 bases from J; bases unmatched to any gene: 11. The CDR3 consists of 17 residues. The CDR3: CAWSTGVAAYSNQPQHF. In nucleotides, the CDR3 is TGTGCCTGGAGCACAGGGGTGGCGGCCTATAGCAATCAGCCCCAGCATTTT.

This CDR3 is CASSYSRTGMGYEQYF. The CDR3 DNA reads TGTGCCAGCAGTTACTCCCGGACAGGGATGGGTTACGAGCAGTACTTC. This chain connects TRBV6-5 to TRBJ2-7; 8 nucleotides line up with TRBD1. Germline trimming cut 0 bases from V and 4 bases from J; bases unmatched to any gene: 8. The CDR3 is 16 amino acids. Germline CDR1 reads MNHEY; CDR2 reads SVGAGI.

The rearrangement joins TRBV9 to TRBJ2-3; 8 bases are shared with TRBD2. Unmatched junction bases numbered 6, after V lost 3 bases and J lost 0 bases. CDR3 length: 16 amino acids. Germline V lookup: CDR1 SGDLS, CDR2 YYNGEE. The CDR3 here is CASSADSGISTDTQYF. CDR3 nucleotide sequence: TGTGCCAGCAGCGCAGATAGCGGGATAAGCACAGATACGCAGTATTTT.

The chain couples TRBV2 to TRBJ2-1; D is unclear. Germline V lookup: CDR1 SNHLY, CDR2 FYNNEI. The length of the CDR3 is 16 residues. Between the trimmed V and J ends, which lost 1 base and 1 base, there was a span of 11 bases. CDR3 sequence: CASSEGAVLSYNEQFF. DNA for the CDR3: TGTGCCAGCAGTGAAGGGGCCGTCCTGTCCTACAATGAGCAGTTCTTC.

The chain combines TRBV23-1 with TRBJ1-1; D remains ambiguous. TRBV23-1 is placed among ORFs of uncertain function. Trimming shortened V by 0 bases and J by 1 base, and 9 bases separated the two germline ends. This CDR3 is 15 amino acids long. The DNA for the CDR3 is TGCGCCAGCAGTCAATCCGCGACAAAGAACACTGAAGCTTTCTTT. Protein product: CASSQSATKNTEAFF.

J is TRBJ2-2 and V is TRBV29-1; D is uncertain. The V gene's germline CDR1 is SQVTM and CDR2 ANQGSEA. This CDR3 has 14 residues. V lost 7 bases, J lost 4 bases, and 16 bases lay in between. In nucleotides, the CDR3 is TGCAGCGGCGTCCCCGATACGGTCACCGGGGAGCTGTTTTTT. Its protein product is CSGVPDTVTGELFF.

The chain links TRBV29-1 to TRBJ2-7; TRBD2 matches at 12 bases. From germline, CDR1 is SQVTM and CDR2 ANQGSEA. CDR3 length: 14 amino acids. Trimming took 7 bases from V and 6 from J; bases not matched to a gene: 10. For the CDR3, the DNA is TGCAGCGCACTCCGGACTAGCGGGGTACGCGAGCAGTACTTC. Protein sequence: CSALRTSGVREQYF.

The chain is built from TRBV3-1 (or the pseudogene TRBV3-2) and TRBJ2-2; possibly TRBD1 for D (5 bases). In germline, CDR1 is LGHDT, CDR2 YNNKEL (reference sequence). The CDR3 loop spans 16 amino acids. Between the trimmed V and J ends, which lost 1 base and 0 bases, there was a span of 9 bases. CDR3 amino acids: CASSQGRTSNTGELFF. CDR3 nucleotide sequence: TGTGCCAGCAGCCAAGGGCGGACATCGAACACCGGGGAGCTGTTTTTT.

CDR3 sequence reads: CASGSLDRSSYNEQFF. CDR3 DNA sequence: TGTGCCAGCGGGAGTTTGGACCGGAGCTCCTACAATGAGCAGTTCTTC. This chain connects TRBV28 to TRBJ2-1, with a possible D match to TRBD2 (5 bases). The germline gives CDR1 MDHEN, CDR2 SYDVKM. This CDR3 is built from 16 residues. V was pared by 8 bases and J by 0 bases, with 17 bases between.

The rearrangement joins TRBV4-1 to TRBJ1-2; the D gene is possibly TRBD1 (6 bases). V shed 3 bases and J shed 6 bases, with 11 bases lying between them. The CDR3 consists of 13 residues. Germline assignment: CDR1 MGHRA and CDR2 YSYEKL. The CDR3 coding sequence is TGCGCCAGCAGCCACGCAGGGGTTGATGGCTACACCTTC. It translates to CASSHAGVDGYTF.

The chain couples TRBV5-6 to TRBJ1-5; D ambiguous. This CDR3 comprises 16 residues. The germline gives CDR1 SGHDT, CDR2 YYEEEE. Trimming removed 4 bases at V and 6 bases at J, with 20 bases between. The CDR3 DNA reads TGTGCCAGCAGCCCGGGTCCTCCCGAGGGAAGTCAGCCCCAGCATTTT. Translated, it gives CASSPGPPEGSQPQHF.

Only a few counts were recorded for this clone. The V call is TRBV2, the J call TRBJ2-7; tentative D call: TRBD2 (6 bases). The CDR3 spans 13 residues. V lost 3 bases to trimming and J lost 2 bases, with 8 bases between them. Per the germline V gene, CDR1 is SNHLY and CDR2 is FYNNEI. The CDR3 sequence is CASSEGLTYEQYF. The CDR3 DNA follows: TGTGCCAGCAGTGAGGGACTTACCTACGAGCAGTACTTC.

This sequence joins TRBV6-2 or TRBV6-3 and TRBJ1-2; 12 bases fit TRBD1. Germline trimming cut 4 bases from V and 6 bases from J; bases unmatched to any gene: 9. The CDR3 loop spans 16 amino acids. Germline V lookup: CDR1 MNHEY, CDR2 SVGEGT. The DNA of the CDR3 is TGTGCCAGCAGTTTTTCCCCCGGGACAGGGGGCCATGGCTACACCTTC. Amino acid sequence: CASSFSPGTGGHGYTF.

The chain couples TRBV19 to TRBJ1-2; tentatively, D is TRBD1 (6 bases). With 1 base removed from V and 6 bases from J, the gap between germline ends came to 18 bases. Germline CDR1 is LNHDA and CDR2 is SQIVND (reference sequence). The CDR3 is 16 residues long. The CDR3 DNA follows: TGTGCCAGTAGTATAGGGCATCCAGGGGCCCTCAATGGCTACACCTTC. This gives the protein CASSIGHPGALNGYTF.

J is TRBJ2-2 and V is TRBV5-1, with 11 positions matching TRBD1. This CDR3 has 15 amino acids. The germline gives CDR1 SGHRS, CDR2 YFSETQ. The trim removed 3 bases at V and 3 bases at J, leaving 1 base unmatched. CDR3 nucleotide sequence: TGCGCCAGCAGCTCGGGACAGGGGGACACCGGGGAGCTGTTTTTT. Encoded protein: CASSSGQGDTGELFF. The full variable domain, in which reference TRBV5-1 and TRBJ2-2 provide the parts outside the CDR3, is KAGVTQTPRYLIKTRGQQVTLSCSPISGHRSVSWYQQTPGQGLQFLFEYFSETQRNKGNFPGRFSGRQFSNSRSEMNVSTLELGDSALYLCASSSGQGDTGELFFGEGSRLTVL.

The chain employs TRBV5-1 and TRBJ2-5; 9 bases are a match to TRBD1. The V gene's germline CDR1 is SGHRS and CDR2 YFSETQ. The V segment lost 4 bases and the J segment 5 bases; nucleotides outside the gene matches: 9. CDR3 size: 15 residues. Here the CDR3 reads CASSLPTGGAETQYF. The CDR3 DNA sequence: TGCGCCAGCAGCCTACCAACAGGGGGCGCTGAGACCCAGTACTTC.

This chain links TRBV19 with TRBJ1-5, with D maybe TRBD1 (5 bases). Per the germline V gene, CDR1 is LNHDA and CDR2 is SQIVND (reference sequence). The length of the CDR3 is 15 residues. Deletions cut 4 bases from V and 5 bases from J, with 15 bases between. This CDR3 is CASSNQGRSYQPQHF. The DNA of the CDR3 is TGTGCCAGTAGTAACCAGGGAAGGTCTTATCAGCCCCAGCATTTT.

In this sample, this clone turned up a few times. V is TRBV27 and J is TRBJ1-2; maybe TRBD1 (6 bases). V was shortened by 1 base and J by 8 bases, with 23 bases between the two germline ends. The germline gives CDR1 MNHEY, CDR2 SMNVEV (reference sequence). The CDR3 is 17 residues long. CDR3 in amino acids: CASSLYDPGVIPKGYTF. CDR3 nucleotide sequence: TGTGCCAGCAGTTTATACGATCCAGGGGTAATACCGAAGGGCTACACCTTC.

The gene calls are TRBV30 and TRBJ2-3; no definite D call. CDR1 is GTSNPN, CDR2 SVGIG, per germline (reference sequence). Trimming took off 2 bases at V and 1 base at J, with 4 bases between the two ends. The CDR3 totals 12 residues. The CDR3 protein is CAWSHGTDTQYF. CDR3 nucleotide sequence: TGTGCCTGGAGTCATGGCACAGATACGCAGTATTTT.

This clone came up once. This chain uses TRBV10-3 with TRBJ2-7; TRBD2 matches at 8 bases. The CDR3 runs 14 residues. Germline V gives CDR1 ENHRY, CDR2 SYGVKD. With 4 bases clipped from V and 5 bases from J, the junction kept 7 bases outside the gene matches. Here the CDR3 DNA reads TGTGCCATCAGTGGAAGCGGGAGTGGGGACGAGCAGTACTTC. Translation gives CAISGSGSGDEQYF.

The chain is built from TRBV7-2 and TRBJ1-3; D uncertain. Germline V gene lookup returns CDR1 SGHTA and CDR2 FQGNSA. This CDR3 spans 14 amino acids. Trimming removed 2 bases from V and 0 bases from J, with 5 bases in between. The chain's CDR3 is CASSLRYSGNTIYF. The CDR3 DNA reads TGTGCCAGCAGCTTACGGTACTCTGGAAACACCATATATTTT. Combining the CDR3 with reference TRBV7-2 and TRBJ1-3 gives the whole variable domain GAGVSQSPSNKVTEKGKDVELRCDPISGHTALYWYRQSLGQGLEFLIYFQGNSAPDKSGLPSDRFSAERTGGSVSTLTIQRTQQEDSAVYLCASSLRYSGNTIYFGEGSWLTVV.

The chain carries TRBV30 and TRBJ1-3, with D possibly being TRBD1 (5 bases). Germline-derived CDR1 and CDR2 are GTSNPN and SVGIG (reference sequence). Trimming stripped 2 bases from V and 0 bases from J, with 11 bases between. The CDR3 has 15 residues. The CDR3 reads CAWSPGGTSGNTIYF. In DNA, the CDR3 is TGTGCCTGGAGTCCCGGGGGGACCTCTGGAAACACCATATATTTT.

V gene TRBV6-5 combines with J gene TRBJ1-5; D is undetermined. Germline V CDR1 and CDR2: MNHEY, SVGAGI. V lost 7 bases, J lost 0 bases, and 10 bases lay in between. This CDR3 has 14 residues. The CDR3, as DNA: TGTGCCAGCATCCAGTCATCTAGCAATCAGCCCCAGCATTTT. Translated, it gives CASIQSSSNQPQHF.

CDR3 coding DNA: TGTGCCAGCAGCTTGGTTGTCACCACGGGTTCACCCCTCCACTTT. Translation gives CASSLVVTTGSPLHF. V and J are TRBV5-5 and TRBJ1-6; D is unclear. This CDR3 region has 15 residues. In germline, CDR1 is SGHKS, CDR2 YYEKEE (reference sequence). Trimming shortened V by 0 bases and J by 9 bases, and 13 bases separated the two germline ends.